The clone carrying this T cell receptor (beta chain) was picked up a small number of times. This record belongs to a study of blood T cell repertoires in COVID-19. Looking at the study overall: Collection of acute and convalescent COVID-19 samples took place in the United States, Italy and Spain. T cells, B-cell-depleted T cells, or PBMCs provided the cDNA or gDNA that served as material.

Original processing notes: Using reference gene primer amplification, nucleated cell counts were estimated. The data were produced by immunoSEQ multiplex PCR, yet TCRdb's version contains in-frame clones alone and is incomplete. The D gene and trimming were derived from the DNA, and the V and J assignments and clone size from that table. Of 60,000 to 75,000 clones in the sample, about 81% were seen once. The CDR3 contains 15 residues. The receptor's source is a human donor in a cohort sampled during active COVID-19. Sequencing used peripheral blood. This chain joins TRBV21-1 and TRBJ1-1; whether TRBD1, the table's D call, matches the DNA was not checked. TRBV21-1 represents a pseudogene. This chain's CDR3 is CASSKVGGLNTEAFF. The CDR3 DNA is TGTGCCAGCAGCAAAGTTGGGGGCTTGAACACTGAAGCTTTCTTT.